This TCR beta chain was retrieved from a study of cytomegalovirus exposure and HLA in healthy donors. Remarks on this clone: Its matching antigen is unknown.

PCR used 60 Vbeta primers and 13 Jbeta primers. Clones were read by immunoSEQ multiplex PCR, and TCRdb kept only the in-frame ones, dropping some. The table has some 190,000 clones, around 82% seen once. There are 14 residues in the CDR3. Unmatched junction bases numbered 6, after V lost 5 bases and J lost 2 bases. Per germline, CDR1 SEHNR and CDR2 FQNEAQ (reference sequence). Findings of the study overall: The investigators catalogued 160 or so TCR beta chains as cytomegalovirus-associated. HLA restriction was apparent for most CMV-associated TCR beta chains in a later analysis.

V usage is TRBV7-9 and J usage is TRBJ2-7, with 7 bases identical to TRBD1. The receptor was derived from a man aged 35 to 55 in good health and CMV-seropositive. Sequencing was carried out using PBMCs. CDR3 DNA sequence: TGTGCCAGCAGCCTAACAGGGGCCCCCTACGAGCAGTACTTC. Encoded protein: CASSLTGAPYEQYF.